Sequencing of this T cell receptor (beta chain) was carried out in a study of T cells after posttransplantation cyclophosphamide. The study's findings and limits: Recipient CMV seropositivity and CMV reactivation strongly tracked TRB clonality. Donor-recipient repertoire similarity was low at 1-2 months, rising over year one.

Remarks on this clone: The antigen is not known.

The method was immunoSEQ multiplex PCR; TCRdb's version includes in-frame clones alone and lacks a portion of them. This sample carries 30,000 to 45,000 clones, around four fifths of them seen once, and the ten largest clones take roughly 8.1%. Cyclophosphamide on days +3 and +4 followed busulfan-fludarabine conditioning and a marrow graft. This clonotype was obtained from a female patient aged 40-50 years who received an allogeneic stem cell transplant from a related donor, was CMV-positive, and had no GVHD. Part of the T cells may come from the graft donor. Sequences were derived from CD4+ T cells sorted from blood, sampled approximately 2,000 days after a stem cell transplant with posttransplant cyclophosphamide.

The CDR3 DNA is TGTGCCAGCAGCCAAGATCCCCTAGCGGGGGCGAACACCGGGGAGCTGTTTTTT. It yields the protein CASSQDPLAGANTGELFF. The V gene is TRBV4-2, the J gene TRBJ2-2, with TRBD2 matching 10 bases. V lost 0 bases and J lost 0; bases outside the gene matches: 4. The CDR3 contains 18 residues. Germline CDR1 is LGHNA and CDR2 is YNFKEQ.